The rows below give T cell receptor beta chains drawn from one sample of a study of beta chain features in type 1 diabetes. Measured with immunoSEQ multiplex PCR; TCRdb has only the in-frame clones, and not every one. This sample has 130,000 or so clones; around 9% occur once, and the top ten carry approximately 0.7%. The specimen sequenced was central memory CD4+ T cells from blood. These receptors were taken from a man aged 25-45 years with type 1 diabetes. CDR3s include the opening cysteine and the closing phenylalanine or tryptophan. A D gene is named only where the DNA matches it firmly. Where a row states a size, it is once, few, many or the class of an expanded clone; other rows omit it.

v_gene	j_gene	abundance	d_gene	CDR3nt	CDR3aa
TRBV7-2	TRBJ2-1	few	TRBD2	TGTGCCAGCAGCCCTCAACCGACTAGCGGGGGGGCCTATGAGCAGTTCTTC	CASSPQPTSGGAYEQFF
TRBV29-1	TRBJ1-4	many	TRBD1	TGCAGCGTTGAAGGGCAGGGGGTGGCAACTAATGAAAAACTGTTTTTT	CSVEGQGVATNEKLFF
TRBV29-1	TRBJ2-5	few	NA	TGCAGCGCCTCCAGAAGGGGAGGTCAAGAGACCCAGTACTTC	CSASRRGGQETQYF
TRBV6-5	TRBJ2-3	few	NA	TGTGCCAGCAGTTACTCTGGACAGCCTCAGGATACGCAGTATTTT	CASSYSGQPQDTQYF
TRBV5-1	TRBJ2-5	few	NA	TGCGCCAGCAGCTTGGATATTGAGAGAGAGACCCAGTACTTC	CASSLDIERETQYF
TRBV6-5	TRBJ1-5	few	NA	TGTGCCAGCAGTTACCAGAGCGATCAGCCCCAGCATTTT	CASSYQSDQPQHF
TRBV6-1	TRBJ2-1	few	NA	TGTGCCAGCAGTCCCGGACAGTTGCAGTTCTTC	CASSPGQLQFF
TRBV2	TRBJ2-1	few	TRBD2	TGTGCCAGCAGCCCGACTAGCGGGGGAAACAATGAGCAGTTCTTC	CASSPTSGGNNEQFF
TRBV5-1	TRBJ2-3	few	TRBD2	TGCGCCAGCAGCTTGGCCGCTAGCGGGGGAGCAGATACGCAGTATTTT	CASSLAASGGADTQYF
TRBV6-6	TRBJ2-5	NA	NA	TGTGCCAGCGTTACACCAGGGGGGGAGACCCAGTACTTC	CASVTPGGETQYF
TRBV2	TRBJ1-2	few	NA	TGTGCCAGCAGTACAGACCAGGCACACGGCTACACCTTC	CASSTDQAHGYTF
TRBV7-2	TRBJ1-2	few	TRBD1	TGTGCCAGCAGCTTTCTCCCGGGACAGGCGGCCCGGTATGGCTACACCTTC	CASSFLPGQAARYGYTF
TRBV25-1	TRBJ1-2	few	NA	TGTGCCAGCAGGGGGGGGCGAACTTATGGCTACACCTTC	CASRGGRTYGYTF
TRBV6-5	TRBJ2-3	NA	TRBD2	TGTGCCAGCAGTATCTTAGCGGGGACGGAGGGTACGCAGTATTTT	CASSILAGTEGTQYF
TRBV11-1	TRBJ2-3	few	NA	TGTGCCAGCAGCTCAGGGAGCACAGATACGCAGTATTTT	CASSSGSTDTQYF
TRBV28	TRBJ2-1	NA	NA	TGTGCCAGCAGTCTTCGGGGGGCGCGGTTCGAGCAGTTCTTC	CASSLRGARFEQFF
TRBV5-1	TRBJ2-1	NA	NA	TGCGCCAGCAGCTCATTCACTTCCTACAATGAGCAGTTCTTC	CASSSFTSYNEQFF
TRBV5-4	TRBJ2-3	NA	NA	TGTGCCAGCAGCCTTGAGACTTTCACAGATACGCAGTATTTT	CASSLETFTDTQYF
TRBV5-1	TRBJ2-6	few	NA	TGCGCCAGCAGCTTCTCAGTCTCTGGGGCCAACGTCCTGACTTTC	CASSFSVSGANVLTF
TRBV7-3	TRBJ2-2	few	NA	TGTGCCAGCAGCTTAGGAGGGCTTGGCGGGGAGCTGTTTTTT	CASSLGGLGGELFF
TRBV7-2	TRBJ2-5	few	TRBD2	TGTGCCAGCAGCACGAGAGCGGGGGGGCTGGGGGAGACCCAGTACTTC	CASSTRAGGLGETQYF
TRBV27	TRBJ2-3	few	NA	TGTGCCAGCAGCCCCCCAGACACGATCCCCGGAACGCAGTATTTT	CASSPPDTIPGTQYF